This T cell receptor (beta chain) was found in a study of human T cells and chemical hapten exposure. About the research overall: Women made up most patients, who had alopecia areata, totalis or universalis. Study outcomes and limitations: The study found expanded TCRs formed significantly more large CDR3 similarity clusters than controls.

The time point is: pre-sensitization, week 0. This sample's treatment: therapeutic diphenylcyclopropenone sensitization with weekly scalp DPC. Only after blood had been drawn was each patch test applied. TCRdb reanalysed the RACE reads using MiXCR and keeps one entry per CDR3 protein. The sample contains about 98,000 distinct CDR3 sequences, 11% of which appear only once. Turning to this clonotype: What it recognizes is unknown.

The ends were cut back, 3 bases at V and 1 base at J, with 15 bases in the middle. The CDR3 covers 15 residues. CDR1 is SQVTM, CDR2 ANQGSEA, per germline. The specimen comprised whole blood, sampled in connection with sensitization to the hapten diphenylcyclopropenone (DPC). The clonotype originates from a woman aged 55-70 years with alopecia areata. Some clones in this sample may be carry-over from other donors' samples. V gene TRBV29-1 combines with J gene TRBJ2-5; either TRBD1 or TRBD2 may supply D (6 bases each). This chain's CDR3 is CSVEDTGAPQETQYF. In DNA, the CDR3 is TGCAGCGTTGAGGACACGGGGGCCCCCCAAGAGACCCAGTACTTC.